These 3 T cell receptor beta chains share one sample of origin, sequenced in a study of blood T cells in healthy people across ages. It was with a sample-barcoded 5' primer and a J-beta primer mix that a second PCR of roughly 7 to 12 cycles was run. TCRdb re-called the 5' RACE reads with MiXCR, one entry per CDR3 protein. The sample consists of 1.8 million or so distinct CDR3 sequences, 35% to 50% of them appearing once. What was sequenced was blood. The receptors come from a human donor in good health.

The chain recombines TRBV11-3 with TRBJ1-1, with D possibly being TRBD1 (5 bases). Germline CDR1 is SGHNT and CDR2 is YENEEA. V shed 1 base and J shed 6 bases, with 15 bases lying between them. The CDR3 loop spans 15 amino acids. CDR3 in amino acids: CASSLGVQDWAEAFF. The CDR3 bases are TGTGCCAGCAGCTTAGGGGTACAGGATTGGGCTGAAGCTTTCTTT.

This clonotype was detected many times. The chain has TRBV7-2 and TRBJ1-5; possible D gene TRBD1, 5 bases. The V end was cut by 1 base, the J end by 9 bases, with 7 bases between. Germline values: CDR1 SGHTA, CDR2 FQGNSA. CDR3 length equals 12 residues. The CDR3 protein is CASSLVGGPQHF. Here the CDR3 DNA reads TGTGCCAGCAGCTTAGTCGGGGGGCCCCAGCATTTT. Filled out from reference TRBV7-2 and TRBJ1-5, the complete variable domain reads GAGVSQSPSNKVTEKGKDVELRCDPISGHTALYWYRQSLGQGLEFLIYFQGNSAPDKSGLPSDRFSAERTGGSVSTLTIQRTQQEDSAVYLCASSLVGGPQHFGDGTRLSIL.

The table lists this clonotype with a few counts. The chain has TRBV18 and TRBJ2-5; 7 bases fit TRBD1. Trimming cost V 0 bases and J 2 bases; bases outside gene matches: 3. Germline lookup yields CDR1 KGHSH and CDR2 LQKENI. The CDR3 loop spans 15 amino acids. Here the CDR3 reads CASSPPGQQQETQYF. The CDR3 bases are TGTGCCAGCTCACCACCGGGACAGCAACAAGAGACCCAGTACTTC. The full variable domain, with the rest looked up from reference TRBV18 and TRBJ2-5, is NAGVMQNPRHLVRRRGQEARLRCSPMKGHSHVYWYRQLPEEGLKFMVYLQKENIIDESGMPKERFSAEFPKEGPSILRIQQVVRGDSAAYFCASSPPGQQQETQYFGPGTRLLVL.